What follows are 8 T cell receptor beta chains derived from one specimen sequenced in a study of shared clonotypes between healthy human individuals. Produced via immunoSEQ multiplex PCR; TCRdb's table is partial and in-frame only. The sample includes about 2.1 million clones, 90% to 95% of them seen just once. Naive-designated CD8 cells lacked CD45RO, were positively enriched for CCR7, and omitted terminally differentiated effector memory CD45RA+ cells. Material for sequencing was naive CD8+ T cells from PBMCs. These receptors were obtained from a man between 18 and 29 years old in good health. Some clones in this sample may be carry-over from other donors' samples.

The chain joins TRBV9 to TRBJ2-5, with TRBD1 identical over 7 bases. Germline values: CDR1 SGDLS, CDR2 YYNGEE. V was pared by 3 bases and J by 3 bases, with 8 bases of the junction left unmatched. This CDR3 contains 15 residues. The CDR3 nucleotides are TGTGCCAGCAGCGGGGGCAGGACAGGAGAAGAGACCCAGTACTTC. This sequence encodes CASSGGRTGEETQYF. Supplemented by reference TRBV9 and TRBJ2-5, the full variable domain reads DSGVTQTPKHLITATGQRVTLRCSPRSGDLSVYWYQQSLDQGLQFLIQYYNGEERAKGNILERFSAQQFPDLHSELNLSSLELGDSALYFCASSGGRTGEETQYFGPGTRLLVL.

This chain joins TRBV4-3 and TRBJ2-2, with D tentatively TRBD2 (6 bases). This CDR3 contains 15 residues. Trimming shortened V by 3 bases and J by 6 bases, and 14 bases separated the two germline ends. Germline V gives CDR1 LGHNA, CDR2 YSLEER. The DNA for the CDR3 is TGCGCCAGCAGCCAGCCGGGAGTGGGTTCCGGGGAGCTGTTTTTT. Translating gives CASSQPGVGSGELFF.

The chain has TRBV5-1 and TRBJ2-5; tentative D call: TRBD1 (5 bases). Looked up from germline, CDR1 is SGHRS and CDR2 is YFSETQ. The CDR3 sequence is 16 residues long. Trimming took off 3 bases at V and 10 bases at J, with 25 bases between the two ends. The CDR3 bases are TGCGCCAGCAGCTGGGCTAGACAGCCCCCAATTAATGGCCAGTACTTC. Translating gives CASSWARQPPINGQYF.

CDR3 loop: CASSLTGSNYGYTF. The DNA of the CDR3 is TGTGCCAGCAGTTTAACAGGTAGTAACTATGGCTACACCTTC. V gene TRBV28 combines with J gene TRBJ1-2, with D possibly being TRBD1 (5 bases). V was cut by 2 bases and J by 1 base, with 8 bases left in between. This CDR3 region has 14 residues. Looked up from germline, CDR1 is MDHEN and CDR2 is SYDVKM.

The genes are TRBV5-1 and TRBJ2-3, with TRBD2 identical over 9 bases. Germline loops: CDR1 SGHRS, CDR2 YFSETQ. V shed 1 base and J 5 bases; nucleotides not matched to a gene: 11. CDR3 length equals 17 residues. The chain's CDR3 is CASSLYPAGGVGDTQYF. CDR3 nucleotides: TGCGCCAGCAGCTTGTACCCAGCGGGAGGTGTTGGAGATACGCAGTATTTT.

CDR3 in amino acids: CASSPTGWSGGYTF. CDR3 DNA: TGTGCCAGCAGTCCGACAGGGTGGAGTGGTGGCTACACCTTC. The chain links TRBV28 to TRBJ1-2; 7 bases map to TRBD1. Germline loops: CDR1 MDHEN, CDR2 SYDVKM. V gave up 5 bases and J gave up 7 bases; unmatched junction bases: 10. The CDR3 totals 14 residues.

With regard to this clone: Other DNA sequences from this sample encode an identical CDR3 as well. The chain carries TRBV9 and TRBJ2-7; D is uncertain. The CDR3 totals 15 residues. The germline V and J ends were trimmed by 0 bases and 0 bases, with 10 bases remaining between them. Per the germline V gene, CDR1 is SGDLS and CDR2 is YYNGEE. CDR3 protein: CASSVGAGVSYEQYF. CDR3 nucleotides: TGTGCCAGCAGCGTAGGGGCAGGAGTCTCCTACGAGCAGTACTTC.

The V and J genes are TRBV7-9 and TRBJ2-7, with 10 bases aligning to TRBD2. Germline V CDR1 and CDR2: SEHNR, FQNEAQ (reference sequence). V was clipped by 5 bases and J by 5 bases; unmatched bases: 9. The CDR3 is 15 residues long. CDR3 in DNA: TGTGCCAGCAGCCAACTAGCGGGGTCCCCCCACGAGCAGTACTTC. It yields the protein CASSQLAGSPHEQYF.